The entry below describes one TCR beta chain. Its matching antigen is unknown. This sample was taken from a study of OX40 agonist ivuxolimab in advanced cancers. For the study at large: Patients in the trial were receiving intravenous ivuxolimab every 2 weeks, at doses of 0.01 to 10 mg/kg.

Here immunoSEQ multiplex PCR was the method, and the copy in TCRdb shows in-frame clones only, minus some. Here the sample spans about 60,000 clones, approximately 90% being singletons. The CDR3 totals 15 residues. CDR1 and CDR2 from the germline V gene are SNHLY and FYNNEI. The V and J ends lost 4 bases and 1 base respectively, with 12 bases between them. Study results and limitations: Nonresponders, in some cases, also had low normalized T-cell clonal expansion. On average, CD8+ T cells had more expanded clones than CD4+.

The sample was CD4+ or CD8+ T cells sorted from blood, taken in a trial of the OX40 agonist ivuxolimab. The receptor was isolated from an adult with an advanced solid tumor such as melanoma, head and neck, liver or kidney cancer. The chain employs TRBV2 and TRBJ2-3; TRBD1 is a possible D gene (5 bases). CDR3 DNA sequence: TGTGCCAGCAGTGTTGGACAAAGGGGCACAGATACGCAGTATTTT. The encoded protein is CASSVGQRGTDTQYF.